The entry below describes one T cell receptor (beta chain). TCRdb's table, derived via immunoSEQ multiplex PCR, lists solely in-frame clones and lacks some. The data contain about 330,000 clones, around 87% of them singletons. The data were obtained in a study of blood T cell repertoires in COVID-19. Study context: The study drew acute and convalescent COVID-19 samples from the United States, Italy and Spain. Sources were T cells, B-cell-depleted T cells, or PBMCs; the material itself was cDNA or gDNA.

The length of the CDR3 is 15 residues. V was clipped by 2 bases and J by 2 bases, with 13 bases between them. Germline values: CDR1 SGHKS, CDR2 YYEKEE (reference sequence). Participant ages covered roughly 18 to 89 years across around 22 US areas. Cohort 3 recovered donors had two negative PCRs, clearance, or symptom resolution. V gene TRBV5-5 combines with J gene TRBJ2-5; TRBD1 might be the D (5 bases). The sample taken for sequencing was PBMCs or T cells enriched from blood (not recorded which). This clonotype was obtained from a woman in her twenties or thirties who had recovered from COVID-19. DNA for the CDR3: TGTGCCAGCAGCTTATTGGGTGGGGCTCAAGAGACCCAGTACTTC. This encodes CASSLLGGAQETQYF.